This T cell receptor (beta chain) stems from a study of blood T cells in healthy people across ages. Study-level points and caveats: From one million sequenced T cells, diversity estimates were lower bounds.

The V gene's germline CDR1 is SGHNT and CDR2 YYREEE (reference sequence). The V and J ends lost 4 bases and 2 bases, in that order; junction bases with no gene match: 7. This CDR3 is built from 15 residues. This clonotype was counted only a few times. No antigen is known for it. A sample-barcoded 5' primer and a J-beta primer mix were used in a second PCR of roughly 6 to 11 cycles. Tags on each cDNA molecule came from a template-switch adaptor with 12 random nucleotides. All samples yielded 3 million or more CDR3-containing paired-end reads. TCRdb analysed the 5' RACE reads with MiXCR anew, one entry per CDR3 protein. The sample gives approximately 800,000 distinct CDR3 sequences, 46% of which show up once; over 15% is in the top ten.

This TCR came from a man older than 75 in good health. The rearrangement uses TRBV5-4 and TRBJ2-7; 9 bases are shared with TRBD1. The sample comprised blood. The chain's CDR3 is CASSPGGQGTYEQYF. CDR3 in DNA: TGTGCCAGCAGCCCAGGGGGACAGGGCACCTACGAGCAGTACTTC.